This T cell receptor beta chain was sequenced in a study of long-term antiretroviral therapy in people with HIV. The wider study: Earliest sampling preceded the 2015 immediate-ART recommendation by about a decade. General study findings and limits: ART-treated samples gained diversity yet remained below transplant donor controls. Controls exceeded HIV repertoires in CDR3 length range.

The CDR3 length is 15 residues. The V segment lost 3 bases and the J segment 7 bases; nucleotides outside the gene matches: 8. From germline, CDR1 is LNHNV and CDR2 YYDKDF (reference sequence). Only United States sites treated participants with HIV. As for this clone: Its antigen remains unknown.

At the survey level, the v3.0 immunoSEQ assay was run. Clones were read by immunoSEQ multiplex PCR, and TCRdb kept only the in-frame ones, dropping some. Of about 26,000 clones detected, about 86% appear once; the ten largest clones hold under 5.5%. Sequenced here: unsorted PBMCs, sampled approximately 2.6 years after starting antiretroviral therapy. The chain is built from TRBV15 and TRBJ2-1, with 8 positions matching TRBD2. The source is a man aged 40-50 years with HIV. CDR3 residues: CATSSVAGSINEQFF. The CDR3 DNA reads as TGTGCCACCAGCAGTGTAGCGGGATCCATAAATGAGCAGTTCTTC.